This T cell receptor beta chain was obtained from a study of graft-versus-host responses after intestinal transplantation. The wider study: As for transplant type, recipients had multivisceral, liver-intestinal, or isolated intestinal grafts. Following induction with anti-thymocyte globulin, all recipients were given tacrolimus and steroids for 2 to 4 years.

As concerns this clone: The antigen is unknown.

Whole-study results and caveats: There was an association between peak levels of circulating GvH clones and early post-transplant HvG declines. Those patients showing graft-donor T cell macrochimerism displayed high graft-versus-host to host-versus-graft clonal ratios in allografts.

Sequenced by immunoSEQ multiplex PCR; TCRdb stores in-frame clones only, minus some. The profile shows 80,000 to 100,000 clones, 80% to 95% of them singletons. Germline V lookup: CDR1 SGHTS, CDR2 YDEGEE. This CDR3 comprises 15 residues. Germline trimming cut 2 bases from V and 3 bases from J; bases unmatched to any gene: 5. This sequence originates from a human donor who received an intestinal transplant. The sequences come from unstimulated CD4+ T cells sorted from spleen or lymph node cells, collected before intestinal transplant. V usage is TRBV5-8 and J usage is TRBJ1-5; the match to TRBD1 covers 7 bases. The CDR3 DNA reads TGTGCCAGCAGCTTTGGGACAGACTTCAATCAGCCCCAGCATTTT. It encodes CASSFGTDFNQPQHF.